Listed here are 6 T cell receptor beta chains from one sample, sequenced in a study of beta chain features in type 1 diabetes. Since all of the isolated RNA was reverse transcribed, expressed TCRB transcripts were what got sequenced. Generated by immunoSEQ multiplex PCR, the TCRdb table keeps only in-frame clones and is missing some. The data contain under 400,000 clones, 14% of them seen just once; the ten biggest clones take up 6.7%. The sample taken for sequencing was central memory CD4+ T cells from blood. Receptors originate from a man younger than 40 in good health.

The chain carries TRBV11-1 and TRBJ2-2; 8 nucleotides line up with TRBD1. The CDR3 extends over 14 amino acids. Germline V gene sequence: CDR1 SGHAT, CDR2 FQDESV (reference sequence). Unmatched junction bases numbered 2, after V lost 5 bases and J lost 3 bases. Here the CDR3 reads CASSKDRDTGELFF. The CDR3 DNA follows: TGTGCCAGCAGCAAGGACAGGGACACCGGGGAGCTGTTTTTT.

The chain links TRBV7-2 to TRBJ2-5, with 10 bases lining up with TRBD2. The germline CDR1 and CDR2 sequences are SGHTA and FQGNSA. This CDR3 comprises 18 residues. V gave up 1 base and J gave up 5 bases; unmatched junction bases: 13. In DNA form, the CDR3 reads TGTGCCAGCAGCTTAGGGGATAGAGCGGGAGGGCCGAGGGAGACCCAGTACTTC. Translating gives CASSLGDRAGGPRETQYF.

This chain connects TRBV11-3 to TRBJ2-3; unclear D gene. The length of the CDR3 is 13 residues. Per germline, CDR1 SGHNT and CDR2 YENEEA. The V end was cut by 5 bases, the J end by 4 bases, with 10 bases between. DNA for the CDR3: TGTGCCAGCAGCACCCGACTGGCAGATACGCAGTATTTT. It yields the protein CASSTRLADTQYF.

In this sample, this clone turned up a few times. This chain uses TRBV7-6 with TRBJ1-5; possibly TRBD1 for D (5 bases). The V gene's germline CDR1 is SGHVS and CDR2 FNYEAQ. The CDR3 length is 15 residues. V dropped 2 bases and J dropped 5 bases, with 13 bases sitting between them. The CDR3 DNA reads as TGTGCCAGCAGCTTAACCCAGGGTGAGCATCAGCCCCAGCATTTT. Amino acids: CASSLTQGEHQPQHF.

This sequence joins TRBV9 and TRBJ2-2; the D is unclear. V was shortened by 7 bases and J by 5 bases, with 9 bases between the two germline ends. The CDR3 runs to 12 residues. CDR1 and CDR2 (germline): SGDLS, YYNGEE. CDR3 sequence: CASGVGTGELFF. The CDR3 bases are TGTGCCAGCGGGGTGGGAACCGGGGAGCTGTTTTTT.

This clone showed up just a few times. This chain links TRBV10-3 with TRBJ2-2; no reliable D call. Germline V gene lookup returns CDR1 ENHRY and CDR2 SYGVKD. The CDR3 spans 14 residues. V lost 4 bases and J lost 5, with 11 bases in between. The CDR3 spells CAISVRETTGELFF. The CDR3 DNA sequence: TGTGCCATCAGTGTAAGGGAAACTACCGGGGAGCTGTTTTTT.